What follows describes a single T cell receptor (beta chain). This may arise from a read error, as a much more abundant clone is one base away. Given the absence of the conserved phenylalanine or tryptophan at the CDR3 end, a read error is likely. This CDR3 spans 16 amino acids. Losses at the gene ends were 6 bases for V and 4 bases for J; bases not matched to a gene: 11. CDR1 MNHEY and CDR2 SVGAGI come from the germline V gene. The source of the sample is a study of T cell repertoires in cytomegalovirus infection. MiXCR, run by TCRdb on the reads, gives a single entry per CDR3 protein. The data contain some 300,000 distinct CDR3 sequences, about 9.2% of them singletons.

This TCR was sampled from a human donor in good health (CMV status not recorded). Some clones in this sample may be carry-over from other donors' samples. The V gene is TRBV6-5, the J gene TRBJ2-5; 10 bases fit TRBD2. The sequenced material came from PBMCs. CDR3 nucleotides: TGTGCCAGCAGGCCTCTAGCGGGGGAGGGGGTAGAGACCCAGTACCTC. Translation gives CASRPLAGEGVETQYL.